The 14 T cell receptor beta chains below all came from one sample that was sequenced in a study of T cell repertoires in cytomegalovirus infection (dated by TCRdb to the late 2010s). The sequencing machine was an Illumina HiSeq 1500. TCRdb ran its own pipeline on the public reads, namely fastp trimming at Q25 and MiXCR clone calling, and kept in-frame beta chains. All rows with the same CDR3 protein become a single entry with the most common DNA and genes. The table for this sample lists 450,000 to 650,000 distinct CDR3 sequences; almost 40% of them were counted only once. Around 46% of the sample belongs to the ten largest clones. The sample's treatment or condition label, in plain terms: in vitro stimulation with specific CMV peptide epitopes to enrich CMV-specific T cells. No antigen has been assigned to these receptors. The source material was cultured PBMCs, sampled from culture after CMV antigen stimulation. These receptors were obtained from a human donor in good health (CMV status not recorded). Some clones in this sample may be carry-over from other donors' samples.

This clonotype was detected a few times. The chain employs TRBV6-2 or TRBV6-3 and TRBJ1-5; perhaps TRBD1 as D (5 bases). The CDR3 is 13 residues long. V gave up 8 bases and J gave up 7 bases, with 15 bases separating them. The germline CDR1 and CDR2 sequences are MNHEY and SVGEGT. The CDR3 is CASRPPGMQPQHF. The CDR3, as DNA: TGTGCCAGCCGCCCCCCAGGGATGCAGCCCCAGCATTTT.

The chain has TRBV7-2 and TRBJ1-3; D remains unclear. Per the germline V gene, CDR1 is SGHTA and CDR2 is FQGNSA. V was pared by 4 bases and J by 2 bases, with 9 bases between. The CDR3 covers 14 residues. CDR3 in DNA: TGTGCCAGCAGCTCCCCGGGTCCTGGAAACACCATATATTTT. Protein: CASSSPGPGNTIYF.

The genes are TRBV15 and TRBJ2-7; D not resolved. The CDR3 consists of 13 residues. Trimming stripped 1 base from V and 5 bases from J, with 9 bases between. CDR1 LNHNV and CDR2 YYDKDF come from the germline V gene (reference sequence). CDR3 nucleotides: TGTGCCACCAGCAGAGTTAGTAGCCACGAGCAGTACTTC. Amino acids: CATSRVSSHEQYF.

The V gene is TRBV7-6, the J gene TRBJ1-5; D not resolved. Per germline, CDR1 SGHVS and CDR2 FNYEAQ. The CDR3 is 15 amino acids. Trimming cost V 3 bases and J 3 bases, with 12 bases left between them. CDR3 residues: CASSLGGHLNQPQHF. For the CDR3, the DNA is TGTGCCAGCAGCTTGGGCGGCCACCTCAATCAGCCCCAGCATTTT.

This chain links TRBV19 with TRBJ2-2; the D gene is possibly TRBD2 (6 bases). Germline V gene sequence: CDR1 LNHDA, CDR2 SQIVND (reference sequence). The V end was cut by 3 bases, the J end by 3 bases, with 17 bases between. The CDR3 length is 17 residues. The CDR3 region is CASSIPAGKAYTGELFF. In DNA, the CDR3 is TGTGCCAGTAGTATTCCCGCGGGGAAGGCGTACACCGGGGAGCTGTTTTTT.

The chain couples TRBV7-2 to TRBJ2-3; 10 bases fit TRBD2. CDR1 SGHTA and CDR2 FQGNSA come from the germline V gene. The trim removed 5 bases at V and 0 bases at J, leaving 5 bases unmatched. This CDR3 region has 16 residues. CDR3 region: CASSEKTSGSTDTQYF. Here the CDR3 DNA reads TGTGCCAGCAGCGAAAAGACTAGCGGGAGCACAGATACGCAGTATTTT.

This clonotype was detected only a few times. This chain connects TRBV5-4 to TRBJ2-1, with D possibly matching TRBD2 (5 bases). Trimming pared 4 bases from V and 0 bases from J, leaving 11 bases between. Germline CDR1 reads SGHNT; CDR2 reads YYREEE (reference sequence). There are 15 residues in the CDR3. The CDR3 DNA sequence: TGTGCCAGCAGCGTGCCCCGGGGCTCCTACAATGAGCAGTTCTTC. It yields the protein CASSVPRGSYNEQFF. The whole variable domain, remainder taken from reference TRBV5-4 and TRBJ2-1, is ETGVTQSPTHLIKTRGQQVTLRCSSQSGHNTVSWYQQALGQGPQFIFQYYREEENGRGNFPPRFSGLQFPNYSSELNVNALELDDSALYLCASSVPRGSYNEQFFGPGTRLTVL.

The CDR3 bases are TGTGCCAGCAGCTTACGGCGTTCCCCGCGGGAGGGGCAGTTCTTC. Translation gives CASSLRRSPREGQFF. The chain employs TRBV7-2 and TRBJ2-1; the match to TRBD2 covers 9 bases. Trimming cost V 2 bases and J 12 bases; bases outside gene matches: 11. CDR3 length equals 15 residues. Germline V CDR1 and CDR2: SGHTA, FQGNSA.

This chain links TRBV5-1 with TRBJ1-2; D is uncertain. The V end lost 4 bases, the J end lost 6 bases, and 13 bases lay between the germline ends. CDR1 and CDR2 from the germline V gene are SGHRS and YFSETQ. The CDR3 loop spans 13 amino acids. CDR3 nucleotides: TGCGCCAGCAGCCCCCGCCCCGAGGATGGCTACACCTTC. This gives the protein CASSPRPEDGYTF.

This clonotype was observed a handful of times. V and J are TRBV7-2 and TRBJ2-5, with 12 bases matching TRBD2. The V segment lost 5 bases and the J segment 7 bases; nucleotides outside the gene matches: 8. Germline assignment: CDR1 SGHTA and CDR2 FQGNSA. The CDR3 runs 15 residues. CDR3 region: CASSILAGGSGTQYF. Here the CDR3 DNA reads TGTGCCAGCAGCATACTAGCGGGAGGCTCCGGGACCCAGTACTTC.

The chain uses TRBV20-1 and TRBJ1-4, with D possibly being TRBD1 (5 bases). CDR1 and CDR2 from the germline V gene are DFQATT and SNEGSKA (reference sequence). The CDR3 consists of 12 residues. V lost 3 bases and J lost 8, with 10 bases in between. This CDR3 reads CSASWEGEKLFF. The CDR3 DNA is TGCAGTGCTAGTTGGGAGGGGGAAAAACTGTTTTTT.

The chain employs TRBV28 and TRBJ2-1; D ambiguous. Looked up from germline, CDR1 is MDHEN and CDR2 is SYDVKM. CDR3 length: 13 residues. Trimming left V 9 bases short and J 4 bases short, with 13 bases between. The DNA for the CDR3 is TGTGCCAGTTCGGTGGCCCGTTACAATGAGCAGTTCTTC. Translated, it gives CASSVARYNEQFF.

The genes are TRBV7-9 and TRBJ2-1; possible D gene TRBD2, 6 bases. Germline V lookup: CDR1 SEHNR, CDR2 FQNEAQ (reference sequence). Trimming pared 4 bases from V and 9 bases from J, leaving 10 bases between. CDR3 length equals 12 residues. CDR3 sequence (DNA): TGTGCCAGCAGCTCTACTAGCCCTGAGCAGTTCTTC. Amino acids: CASSSTSPEQFF.

The chain uses TRBV7-2 and TRBJ2-5; no definite D call. Looked up from germline, CDR1 is SGHTA and CDR2 is FQGNSA. The CDR3 runs to 12 residues. V dropped 5 bases and J dropped 5 bases, with 9 bases sitting between them. The CDR3 nucleotides are TGTGCCAGCAGCCGATACCGCGAGACCCAGTACTTC. Its translation: CASSRYRETQYF.